This T cell receptor (beta chain) was recovered during a study of T-cell reconstitution after alpha-beta-depleted transplantation in children. Study results and caveats: Surviving recipient T cells and thymic progenitors underlay high day-60 TCRbeta diversity in some patients. The study reportedly traced alpha-beta T cells about two months after transplant to several hundred expanded graft clones. It was newly produced T cells that mostly accounted for T-cell counts and diversity one year after transplant.

CDR3 length: 12 residues. Germline CDR1 reads SNHLY; CDR2 reads FYNNEI. V was pared by 4 bases and J by 13 bases, with 1 base of the junction left unmatched. Unique molecular identifiers were used in preparing the TCRbeta library. Each CDR3 protein is one row after TCRdb ran MiXCR on the PCR reads. The sample lists 700,000 or so distinct CDR3 sequences, around 13% occurring once. With respect to this clonotype: Its matching antigen is unknown.

This receptor was taken from a girl aged 2 to 10 with congenital amegakaryocytic thrombocytopenia, due to receive a stem cell transplant. The sequenced sample was PBMCs, obtained before TCRalphabeta/CD19-depleted stem cell transplant. This chain connects TRBV2 to TRBJ2-1; 13 nucleotides line up with TRBD2. The CDR3 DNA reads TGTGCCAGCAGTGGGACTAGCGGGAGCCAGTTCTTC. Its translation: CASSGTSGSQFF.